The clone carrying this T cell receptor beta chain was found many times. The data stem from a study of T-cell reconstitution after alpha-beta-depleted transplantation in children. Preparation of the TCRbeta library involved a method that used unique molecular identifiers. TCRdb re-analysed the PCR reads in MiXCR, keeping a single row per CDR3 protein. The table lists some 200,000 distinct CDR3 sequences, around 7% of them singletons. Trimming cost V 0 bases and J 4 bases; bases outside gene matches: 3. Germline V gene lookup returns CDR1 SEHNR and CDR2 FQNEAQ (reference sequence). This CDR3 spans 15 amino acids.

The specimen was PBMCs, collected before TCRalphabeta/CD19-depleted stem cell transplant. The sequence derives from a boy between 2 and 15 years old with acute lymphoblastic leukemia, due to receive a stem cell transplant. This sequence joins TRBV7-9 and TRBJ1-5, with 7 positions matching TRBD1. Here the CDR3 reads CASSLAGGGNQPQHF. The CDR3 nucleotides are TGTGCCAGCAGCTTAGCAGGGGGCGGGAATCAGCCCCAGCATTTT. Drawing the rest from reference TRBV7-9 and TRBJ1-5, the complete variable domain is DTGVSQNPRHKITKRGQNVTFRCDPISEHNRLYWYRQTLGQGPEFLTYFQNEAQLEKSRLLSDRFSAERPKGSFSTLEIQRTEQGDSAMYLCASSLAGGGNQPQHFGDGTRLSIL.